This TCR beta chain was found in a study of identical twins. TCRdb redid the calling of the 5' RACE reads with MiXCR, one entry per CDR3 protein. The sample includes approximately 500,000 distinct CDR3 sequences, roughly 15% seen only once; the top ten take 0.35% to 0.45%. This clonotype was observed a few times. The V gene lost 8 bases and the J gene lost 2 bases, with 8 bases spanning the gap. This CDR3 has 12 residues. Germline loops: CDR1 ENHRY, CDR2 SYGVKD. This same sample was also taken into another study, of yellow fever vaccine responses in identical twins.

Sequenced: CD4+ T cells sorted from blood. This TCR was sampled from a woman between 18 and 29 years old in good health. The chain joins TRBV10-3 to TRBJ2-3; D gene unclear. CDR3 DNA: TGTGCCATCTATGTCCCCACAGATACGCAGTATTTT. Translated: CAIYVPTDTQYF.